Listed here are 29 T cell receptor beta chains from one sample, sequenced in a study of T cells in Graves' hyperthyroidism and ophthalmopathy (dated by TCRdb to about 2019). Receptor libraries were prepared by multiplex PCR. Sequencing used an Illumina HiSeq 2000. Amplification of TCR beta CDR3 regions was carried out from RNA transcripts. The first round of RT-PCR for the TCR CDR3 was performed with the HTBI primer set and the Qiagen OneStep RT-PCR kit. TCRdb redid the processing of the public reads, applying fastp at Q25 and MiXCR, and retained in-frame beta chains. When rows share a CDR3 protein, they turn into one entry using the most common DNA and genes. For this sample there are 730,000 or so distinct CDR3 sequences; under 20% appear just once. 16% of the sample comes from the top ten. Material: blood. These receptors were taken from a woman in her 50s with Graves' hyperthyroidism that later progressed to Graves' ophthalmopathy.

This clonotype was picked up a small number of times. The V and J genes are TRBV29-1 and TRBJ1-2; D is perhaps TRBD1 (5 bases). Germline-derived CDR1 and CDR2 are SQVTM and ANQGSEA. The V and J ends lost 1 base and 2 bases respectively, with 14 bases between them. The CDR3 totals 15 residues. The CDR3 sequence: CSVEVPGTANYGYTF. CDR3 bases: TGCAGCGTTGAAGTACCAGGGACGGCAAACTATGGCTACACCTTC.

This clonotype was detected only once. The chain uses TRBV20-1 and TRBJ1-1; 8 bases are a match to TRBD1. Trimming removed 6 bases from V and 4 bases from J; junction bases left unmatched: 7. This CDR3 spans 13 amino acids. CDR1 is DFQATT and CDR2 is SNEGSKA in the germline V gene (reference sequence). The CDR3 reads CSARQGSSTEAFF. The CDR3 DNA follows: TGCAGTGCAAGACAGGGGTCGAGCACTGAAGCTTTCTTT.

This clonotype was seen a few times. V and J are TRBV6-5 and TRBJ2-3; TRBD2 agrees at 8 bases. The length of the CDR3 is 17 residues. V was clipped by 1 base and J by 1 base; unmatched bases: 7. Germline V gives CDR1 MNHEY, CDR2 SVGAGI. The CDR3 DNA reads as TGTGCCAGCAGTTACTTAAGTGCGGGGGGACGCACAGATACGCAGTATTTT. Its protein is CASSYLSAGGRTDTQYF.

The chain employs TRBV9 and TRBJ2-7; a possible D gene is TRBD1 (5 bases). The V end was cut by 0 bases, the J end by 0 bases, with 7 bases between. This CDR3 region has 14 residues. Germline lookup yields CDR1 SGDLS and CDR2 YYNGEE. CDR3 protein: CASSVVDSSYEQYF. CDR3 coding DNA: TGTGCCAGCAGCGTAGTTGACAGCTCCTACGAGCAGTACTTC.

V is TRBV15 and J is TRBJ2-1, with a tentative D call TRBD1 (5 bases). From germline, CDR1 is LNHNV and CDR2 YYDKDF (reference sequence). Trimming stripped 0 bases from V and 3 bases from J, with 9 bases between. CDR3 length: 15 amino acids. CDR3 protein: CATSRDQGLYNEQFF. In nucleotides, the CDR3 is TGTGCCACCAGCAGAGACCAGGGCCTCTACAATGAGCAGTTCTTC.

A few counts support this clonotype. The V and J genes are TRBV3-1 and TRBJ2-7; D may match TRBD1 or TRBD2 (5 bases each). The ends were cut back, 2 bases at V and 0 bases at J, with 14 bases in the middle. CDR3 length: 16 residues. CDR1 is LGHDT, CDR2 YNNKEL, per germline (reference sequence). CDR3 region: CASSQTGTGSSYEQYF. The CDR3, as DNA: TGTGCCAGCAGCCAAACCGGGACGGGAAGCTCCTACGAGCAGTACTTC.

The chain is built from TRBV5-6 and TRBJ1-3, with D uncertain. The germline V gene has CDR1 SGHDT and CDR2 YYEEEE. The CDR3 sequence is 13 residues long. V was shortened by 3 bases and J by 3 bases, with 7 bases between the two germline ends. The CDR3 nucleotides read TGTGCCAGCAGCTGGACTGTTGGAAACACCATATATTTT. Amino acid sequence: CASSWTVGNTIYF.

Many counts were recorded for this clonotype. As DNA, the CDR3 is TGCAGTAGTCAGGACAAAACCTACGAGCAGTACTTC. As protein: CSSQDKTYEQYF. The gene calls are TRBV20-1 and TRBJ2-7; tentative D call: TRBD1 (5 bases). The CDR3 consists of 12 residues. Between the trimmed V and J ends, which lost 8 bases and 2 bases, there was a span of 13 bases. Germline CDR1 is DFQATT and CDR2 is SNEGSKA (reference sequence).

In this sample, this clonotype turned up many times. This chain uses TRBV12-3 or TRBV12-4 with TRBJ1-5; no firm D call. This CDR3 contains 15 residues. Trimming left V 2 bases short and J 5 bases short, with 13 bases between. CDR3 loop: CASSLRAVRDQPQHF. The CDR3 nucleotides are TGTGCCAGCAGTTTAAGGGCGGTCCGGGATCAGCCCCAGCATTTT.

The rearrangement joins TRBV19 to TRBJ1-2, with D possibly being TRBD1 (6 bases). CDR1 and CDR2 (germline): LNHDA, SQIVND (reference sequence). This CDR3 contains 16 residues. V was clipped by 7 bases and J by 5 bases, with 23 bases between them. DNA of the CDR3: TGTGCCAGTAATAACGGACAGTCCAGCTACAAGTATGGCTACACCTTC. Residues: CASNNGQSSYKYGYTF.

This clonotype came up many times. The gene calls are TRBV7-3 and TRBJ1-1; weak D call: TRBD1 (5 bases). The length of the CDR3 is 15 residues. Trimming took off 5 bases at V and 4 bases at J, with 17 bases between the two ends. Germline CDR1 and CDR2: SGHTA and FQGTGA. CDR3 in amino acids: CASSLGGGDSTEAFF. The CDR3 region has the DNA TGTGCCAGCAGCCTCGGGGGGGGTGATAGCACTGAAGCTTTCTTT.

This clonotype was counted ten times or more. This chain uses TRBV9 with TRBJ2-7; 9 bases are shared with TRBD2. Germline-derived CDR1 and CDR2 are SGDLS and YYNGEE. V trimming: 3 bases; J trimming: 3 bases; junction bases outside the gene matches: 10. The CDR3 is 16 residues long. CDR3 bases: TGTGCCAGCAGCGAGAGGGCGGCTAGCGGGGACTACGAGCAGTACTTC. It codes for CASSERAASGDYEQYF.

This clonotype was observed at least ten times. J is TRBJ1-1 and V is TRBV20-1; D may be TRBD1 (5 bases). Germline V gene data show CDR1 as DFQATT and CDR2 as SNEGSKA (reference sequence). V was trimmed by 5 bases and J by 0 bases, leaving 13 bases between them. The CDR3 is made up of 14 amino acids. CDR3 protein: CSAFDWGLNTEAFF. DNA of the CDR3: TGCAGTGCTTTCGATTGGGGCTTGAACACTGAAGCTTTCTTT.

This clonotype was counted between two and nine times. The chain joins TRBV5-1 to TRBJ1-6, with 8 bases fitting TRBD1. This CDR3 region has 14 residues. Losses at the gene ends were 4 bases for V and 6 bases for J; bases not matched to a gene: 3. From germline, CDR1 is SGHRS and CDR2 YFSETQ. The CDR3 sequence: CASSPDRVNSPLHF. CDR3 coding DNA: TGCGCCAGCAGCCCGGACAGGGTTAATTCACCCCTCCACTTT.

In its sample, this clonotype was seen many times. The CDR3 loop is CSATGGLETQYF. The CDR3 DNA is TGCAGTGCTACAGGGGGTTTGGAGACCCAGTACTTC. V and J are TRBV20-1 and TRBJ2-5; TRBD1 aligns across 7 bases. Unmatched junction bases numbered 4, after V lost 4 bases and J lost 5 bases. Germline V lookup: CDR1 DFQATT, CDR2 SNEGSKA (reference sequence). This CDR3 region has 12 residues.

This clonotype has a handful of counts. Written as DNA, the CDR3 is TGTGCCAGCAGCGAGGGACAGGGTGACACCGGGGAGCTGTTTTTT. Translating gives CASSEGQGDTGELFF. This chain uses TRBV7-3 with TRBJ2-2; 9 nucleotides line up with TRBD1. V lost 5 bases and J lost 3; bases outside the gene matches: 4. CDR1 SGHTA and CDR2 FQGTGA come from the germline V gene. The CDR3 sequence is 15 residues long.

The J gene is TRBJ2-3, the V gene TRBV10-3; D is ambiguous. This CDR3 has 15 amino acids. From germline, CDR1 is ENHRY and CDR2 SYGVKD. Trimming removed 0 bases at V and 6 bases at J, with 13 bases between. The CDR3 DNA follows: TGTGCCATCAGTGAGTCTGGTAGACCCGGGGATACGCAGTATTTT. Amino acids: CAISESGRPGDTQYF.

A few counts support this clonotype. The J gene is TRBJ1-4, the V gene TRBV12-3 or TRBV12-4; D remains ambiguous. Trimming removed 5 bases from V and 0 bases from J, with 10 bases in between. This CDR3 contains 15 residues. The CDR3 loop reads CASSPGFATNEKLFF. CDR3 sequence (DNA): TGTGCCAGCAGTCCCGGATTTGCAACTAATGAAAAACTGTTTTTT.

This clonotype showed up many times. This chain links TRBV11-1 with TRBJ1-1; 7 bases line up with TRBD1. The CDR3 contains 14 residues. V lost 6 bases, J lost 6 bases, and 10 bases stayed unmatched. Germline loops: CDR1 SGHAT, CDR2 FQDESV (reference sequence). The CDR3 region has the DNA TGTGCCAGCAGTTCAGACAGGGCGATGGCTGAAGCTTTCTTT. This gives the protein CASSSDRAMAEAFF. The entire variable domain, with the rest obtained from reference TRBV11-1 and TRBJ1-1, is as follows: EAEVAQSPRYKITEKSQAVAFWCDPISGHATLYWYRQILGQGPELLVQFQDESVVDDSQLPKDRFSAERLKGVDSTLKIQPAELGDSAMYLCASSSDRAMAEAFFGQGTRLTVV.

There are many counts of this clonotype. The chain recombines TRBV30 with TRBJ2-7, with a tentative D call TRBD1 (6 bases). Germline loops: CDR1 GTSNPN, CDR2 SVGIG (reference sequence). V gave up 1 base and J gave up 4 bases, with 17 bases separating them. The CDR3 spans 15 residues. CDR3: CAWSGPTGLLYEQYF. Written as DNA, the CDR3 is TGTGCCTGGAGTGGACCTACAGGGTTACTTTACGAGCAGTACTTC.

The table lists this clonotype with many counts. The chain uses TRBV11-2 and TRBJ2-3; TRBD2 agrees at 11 bases. Germline assignment: CDR1 SGHAT and CDR2 FQNNGV. V shed 1 base and J 2 bases; nucleotides not matched to a gene: 11. The CDR3 contains 19 residues. The CDR3 reads CASSLVSALAGGLTDTQYF. The CDR3 DNA follows: TGTGCCAGCAGCTTAGTTTCCGCGCTAGCGGGGGGCCTCACAGATACGCAGTATTTT. The whole variable domain, remainder taken from reference TRBV11-2 and TRBJ2-3, is EAGVAQSPRYKIIEKRQSVAFWCNPISGHATLYWYQQILGQGPKLLIQFQNNGVVDDSQLPKDRFSAERLKGVDSTLKIQPAKLEDSAVYLCASSLVSALAGGLTDTQYFGPGTRLTVL.

In this sample, this clonotype turned up a few times. The rearrangement uses TRBV5-1 and TRBJ2-3; tentative D call: TRBD1 (7 bases). CDR3 length: 14 amino acids. V lost 8 bases and J 2 bases, leaving 15 bases between the germline ends. Per germline, CDR1 SGHRS and CDR2 YFSETQ. The CDR3 is CASRQGGTTDTQYF. In DNA form, the CDR3 reads TGCGCCAGTAGGCAGGGGGGAACCACAGATACGCAGTATTTT.

This clonotype was recorded many times. This rearrangement joins TRBV6-1 to TRBJ2-5; 7 nucleotides match TRBD1. The CDR3 sequence is 15 residues long. Germline loops: CDR1 MNHNS, CDR2 SASEGT. V was clipped by 5 bases and J by 2 bases; unmatched bases: 8. The DNA of the CDR3 is TGTGCCAGCAGTTCAGGACAGGTCGTGCAAGAGACCCAGTACTTC. Translating it yields CASSSGQVVQETQYF.

This clonotype was seen a few times. This chain joins TRBV15 and TRBJ2-3; 11 bases line up with TRBD1. Trimming took 4 bases from V and 2 from J; bases not matched to a gene: 5. The germline V gene has CDR1 LNHNV and CDR2 YYDKDF (reference sequence). The CDR3 sequence is 16 residues long. CDR3 sequence reads: CATSKGTGGFTDTQYF. For the CDR3, the DNA is TGTGCCACCAGCAAGGGGACAGGGGGTTTCACAGATACGCAGTATTTT.

The chain's CDR3 is CSVLPPGQGLETQYF. Written as DNA, the CDR3 is TGCAGCGTGCTGCCTCCGGGACAGGGCTTAGAGACCCAGTACTTC. The V call is TRBV29-1, the J call TRBJ2-5; 9 bases map to TRBD1. The J segment lost 4 bases and the V segment lost 6 bases, leaving 12 bases of the junction unmatched. The CDR3 totals 15 residues. Germline assignment: CDR1 SQVTM and CDR2 ANQGSEA.

This clonotype was picked up many times. The chain couples TRBV20-1 to TRBJ2-1; perhaps TRBD2 as D (6 bases). This CDR3 contains 15 residues. Germline lookup yields CDR1 DFQATT and CDR2 SNEGSKA (reference sequence). V was clipped by 0 bases and J by 6 bases, with 15 bases between them. The CDR3 reads CSARDPWGGFNEQFF. Written as DNA, the CDR3 is TGCAGTGCTAGAGATCCCTGGGGAGGATTCAATGAGCAGTTCTTC.

This clonotype came up many times. The V and J genes are TRBV20-1 and TRBJ2-7; D may be TRBD1 (5 bases). The germline gives CDR1 DFQATT, CDR2 SNEGSKA (reference sequence). CDR3 length equals 12 residues. Trimming shortened V by 6 bases and J by 3 bases, and 12 bases separated the two germline ends. DNA for the CDR3: TGCAGTGCCCGACAGACATACTACGAGCAGTACTTC. It is translated as CSARQTYYEQYF.

This clonotype was counted only a few times. V usage is TRBV3-1 and J usage is TRBJ1-2, with 10 positions matching TRBD1. This CDR3 spans 18 amino acids. Germline-derived CDR1 and CDR2 are LGHDT and YNNKEL (reference sequence). V lost 1 base and J lost 6; bases outside the gene matches: 14. The CDR3 loop reads CASSQGVRQAGTGDGYTF. The DNA for the CDR3 is TGTGCCAGCAGCCAAGGGGTCCGCCAAGCCGGGACAGGGGATGGCTACACCTTC.

With respect to this clonotype: Possible read error: a much larger clone is one base away. The V gene is TRBV3-1, the J gene TRBJ1-2, with 7 nucleotides matching TRBD1. Germline loops: CDR1 LGHDT, CDR2 YNNKEL (reference sequence). Unmatched junction bases numbered 3, after V lost 0 bases and J lost 2 bases. CDR3 length: 15 amino acids. DNA for the CDR3: TGTGCCAGCAGCCAAGAACAGGGGACAAACTATGGCTACACCTTC. As protein: CASSQEQGTNYGYTF.